One and the same sample provided the 22 T cell receptor beta chains below, sequenced in a study of blood T cell repertoires in COVID-19. Repertoires were generated with immunoSEQ multiplex PCR, while TCRdb's copy carries only in-frame clones and drops some. Of approximately 400,000 clones in the sample, 91% are singletons; the top ten hold over 0.7%. Sequenced input: PBMCs or T cells enriched from blood (not recorded which). The source of these receptors is a woman aged 40-49 years who had been exposed to COVID-19.

The rearrangement uses TRBV6-5 and TRBJ1-1, with 9 bases lining up with TRBD1. CDR1 MNHEY and CDR2 SVGAGI come from the germline V gene. V lost 7 bases, J lost 4 bases, and 7 bases stayed unmatched. The CDR3 has 14 residues. CDR3 in DNA: TGTGCCAGCACCCTGGGACAGGGACCCACTGAAGCTTTCTTT. Its protein is CASTLGQGPTEAFF.

CDR3 coding DNA: TGTGCCACCAGTGACCCCGGAGGGGACAATGAGCAGTTCTTC. It is translated as CATSDPGGDNEQFF. The chain carries TRBV24-1 and TRBJ2-1, with D possibly TRBD2 on 6 matching bases. Trimming removed 4 bases from V and 5 bases from J, with 11 bases in between. Germline loops: CDR1 KGHDR, CDR2 SFDVKD. The CDR3 is 14 residues long.

V gene TRBV14 combines with J gene TRBJ2-1; 8 nucleotides match TRBD2. Losses at the gene ends were 1 base for V and 6 bases for J; bases not matched to a gene: 8. CDR3 length: 16 amino acids. The germline V gene has CDR1 SGHDN and CDR2 FVKESK. The CDR3 DNA is TGTGCCAGCAGCCAAGGTTGGCGGGAGGCTTTCAATGAGCAGTTCTTC. Amino acids: CASSQGWREAFNEQFF.

The rearrangement joins TRBV7-2 to TRBJ1-1; a possible D gene is TRBD1 (6 bases). V was clipped by 1 base and J by 5 bases, with 17 bases between them. Germline V lookup: CDR1 SGHTA, CDR2 FQGNSA. This CDR3 is 16 amino acids long. The CDR3 region has the DNA TGTGCCAGCAGCTTAGGCACAGGGACGGCCGGGACTGAAGCTTTCTTT. Protein sequence: CASSLGTGTAGTEAFF.

V gene TRBV13 combines with J gene TRBJ1-3; TRBD1 is a possible D gene (6 bases). The CDR3 is 15 amino acids. Germline V lookup: CDR1 PRHDT, CDR2 FYEKMQ (reference sequence). Deletions cut 5 bases from V and 7 bases from J, with 18 bases between. CDR3 in amino acids: CASSTALGTGNTIYF. CDR3 sequence (DNA): TGTGCCAGCAGCACTGCTTTGGGTACAGGGAACACCATATATTTT.

This clone has a single count. The chain recombines TRBV5-4 with TRBJ2-5, with D tentatively TRBD1 (6 bases). Germline values: CDR1 SGHNT, CDR2 YYREEE (reference sequence). There are 14 residues in the CDR3. With 4 bases removed from V and 5 bases from J, the gap between germline ends came to 15 bases. CDR3 DNA: TGTGCCAGCAGCCCAGACAGGACTTCGGAGACCCAGTACTTC. This encodes CASSPDRTSETQYF.

The chain recombines TRBV12-3 or TRBV12-4 with TRBJ2-2, with D perhaps matching TRBD2 (5 bases). V lost 7 bases and J 6 bases, leaving 12 bases between the germline ends. CDR3 length: 13 amino acids. The CDR3 region has the DNA TGTGCCAGCAATCCCAGAGCGGCCGGGGAGCTGTTTTTT. It specifies CASNPRAAGELFF.

The V gene is TRBV11-3, the J gene TRBJ2-1; D unclear. This CDR3 comprises 15 residues. Looked up from germline, CDR1 is SGHNT and CDR2 is YENEEA. With 1 base removed from V and 0 bases from J, the gap between germline ends came to 7 bases. The CDR3 reads CASSLGKSSYNEQFF. DNA for the CDR3: TGTGCCAGCAGCTTAGGCAAGAGCTCCTACAATGAGCAGTTCTTC. Looking up the rest from reference TRBV11-3 and TRBJ2-1 gives the full variable domain: EAGVVQSPRYKIIEKKQPVAFWCNPISGHNTLYWYLQNLGQGPELLIRYENEEAVDDSQLPKDRFSAERLKGVDSTLKIQPAELGDSAVYLCASSLGKSSYNEQFFGPGTRLTVL.

This chain connects TRBV7-6 to TRBJ1-2; 10 nucleotides line up with TRBD1. The trim removed 5 bases at V and 7 bases at J, leaving 16 bases unmatched. Germline V gene sequence: CDR1 SGHVS, CDR2 FNYEAQ. The CDR3 runs 17 residues. CDR3 residues: CASSPTGTRQGAFGYTF. The DNA for the CDR3 is TGTGCCAGCAGCCCCACGGGGACCAGACAGGGGGCGTTTGGCTACACCTTC.

The V call is TRBV5-1, the J call TRBJ1-1; 8 bases are a match to TRBD1. Trimming at V came to 7 bases and at J to 4 bases, leaving 9 bases not matched to a gene. The CDR3 is 14 residues long. CDR1 is SGHRS and CDR2 is YFSETQ in the germline V gene. For the CDR3, the DNA is TGCGCCAGCCACTTAGGACAGGGTGGCACTGAAGCTTTCTTT. Translating gives CASHLGQGGTEAFF. Using reference TRBV5-1 and TRBJ1-1 for the parts outside the CDR3, the full variable domain is KAGVTQTPRYLIKTRGQQVTLSCSPISGHRSVSWYQQTPGQGLQFLFEYFSETQRNKGNFPGRFSGRQFSNSRSEMNVSTLELGDSALYLCASHLGQGGTEAFFGQGTRLTVV.

V is TRBV5-3 and J is TRBJ2-1, with TRBD2 matching 9 bases. TRBV5-3 is filed as an ORF, its function uncertain. CDR3 length equals 16 residues. CDR3: CVDFGPAGGPYNEQFF. The CDR3 DNA is TGTGTAGACTTCGGCCCAGCGGGGGGCCCTTACAATGAGCAGTTCTTC.

The V gene is TRBV3-1 (or the pseudogene TRBV3-2), the J gene TRBJ2-1; 8 nucleotides match TRBD2. Germline lookup yields CDR1 LGHDT and CDR2 YNNKEL (reference sequence). The J segment lost 7 bases and the V segment lost 4 bases, leaving 6 bases of the junction unmatched. CDR3 length: 14 residues. This chain's CDR3 is CASSPPGTSNEQFF. CDR3 nucleotides: TGTGCCAGCAGCCCTCCCGGGACTAGTAATGAGCAGTTCTTC.

The chain employs TRBV20-1 and TRBJ1-1; the D is unclear. The V gene lost 3 bases and the J gene lost 2 bases, with 10 bases spanning the gap. CDR1 DFQATT and CDR2 SNEGSKA come from the germline V gene (reference sequence). The CDR3 has 13 amino acids. CDR3 sequence: CSASWTYNTEAFF. In nucleotides, the CDR3 is TGCAGTGCTAGTTGGACTTACAACACTGAAGCTTTCTTT.

This chain links TRBV7-2 with TRBJ1-5, with 7 bases that match TRBD1. The trim removed 5 bases at V and 3 bases at J, leaving 13 bases unmatched. Germline loops: CDR1 SGHTA, CDR2 FQGNSA. The length of the CDR3 is 17 residues. CDR3 protein: CASSKDLWQGDNQPQHF. The CDR3 DNA is TGTGCCAGCAGCAAGGACCTTTGGCAGGGGGACAATCAGCCCCAGCATTTT. Full variable domain (rest looked up from reference TRBV7-2 and TRBJ1-5): GAGVSQSPSNKVTEKGKDVELRCDPISGHTALYWYRQSLGQGLEFLIYFQGNSAPDKSGLPSDRFSAERTGGSVSTLTIQRTQQEDSAVYLCASSKDLWQGDNQPQHFGDGTRLSIL.

Concerning this clone: The same CDR3 also results from other DNA sequences found in this sample. The V call is TRBV9, the J call TRBJ1-2; D ambiguous. Looked up from germline, CDR1 is SGDLS and CDR2 is YYNGEE. Trimming shortened V by 0 bases and J by 0 bases, and 6 bases separated the two germline ends. CDR3 length equals 14 residues. CDR3 amino acids: CASSVGQANYGYTF. The CDR3 nucleotides read TGTGCCAGCAGCGTAGGCCAGGCTAACTATGGCTACACCTTC.

The J gene is TRBJ1-1, the V gene TRBV10-3; 9 bases map to TRBD1. Germline CDR1 is ENHRY and CDR2 is SYGVKD. V trimming: 2 bases; J trimming: 4 bases; junction bases outside the gene matches: 11. The CDR3 sequence is 17 residues long. The CDR3 DNA reads as TGTGCCATCAGTGAGATTGAGACAGGGGGATGGGGCACTGAAGCTTTCTTT. Encoded protein: CAISEIETGGWGTEAFF.

The chain is built from TRBV7-9 and TRBJ1-1; D is undetermined. V dropped 5 bases and J dropped 4 bases, with 17 bases sitting between them. The CDR3 runs 15 residues. CDR1 and CDR2 (germline): SEHNR, FQNEAQ (reference sequence). Written as DNA, the CDR3 is TGTGCCAGCAGCCACCGTCACAGTGCTGTCACTGAAGCTTTCTTT. This codes for CASSHRHSAVTEAFF.

V is TRBV27 and J is TRBJ1-2; D is possibly TRBD1 (6 bases). The CDR3 length is 14 residues. Germline assignment: CDR1 MNHEY and CDR2 SMNVEV (reference sequence). Trimming took 0 bases from V and 5 from J, leaving 10 bases between them. The CDR3 is CASSLSVQGYGYTF. CDR3 bases: TGTGCCAGCAGTTTATCGGTACAGGGATATGGCTACACCTTC.

Remarks on this clone: Different DNA sequences within this sample yield the same CDR3. The chain couples TRBV5-6 to TRBJ2-6; perhaps TRBD2 as D (5 bases). Germline assignment: CDR1 SGHDT and CDR2 YYEEEE. This CDR3 is 15 amino acids long. V was shortened by 4 bases and J by 1 base, with 9 bases between the two germline ends. The CDR3 spells CASSPTGSGANVLTF. The CDR3, as DNA: TGTGCCAGCAGCCCGACGGGATCTGGGGCCAACGTCCTGACTTTC. Using reference TRBV5-6 and TRBJ2-6 for the parts outside the CDR3, the full variable domain is DAGVTQSPTHLIKTRGQQVTLRCSPKSGHDTVSWYQQALGQGPQFIFQYYEEEERQRGNFPDRFSGHQFPNYSSELNVNALLLGDSALYLCASSPTGSGANVLTFGAGSRLTVL.

The chain carries TRBV20-1 and TRBJ1-1; no clear D gene. CDR1 is DFQATT and CDR2 is SNEGSKA in the germline V gene (reference sequence). CDR3 length: 15 residues. Trimming left V 3 bases short and J 4 bases short, with 18 bases between. CDR3: CSASRFRVLGTEAFF. CDR3 bases: TGCAGTGCTAGTCGGTTTCGGGTTCTTGGCACTGAAGCTTTCTTT.

The J gene is TRBJ1-1, the V gene TRBV7-8; 8 bases map to TRBD1. Germline CDR1 is SGHVS and CDR2 is FQNEAQ. The CDR3 extends over 14 amino acids. After removal of 3 bases from V and 4 bases from J, the junction contained 4 bases not matched to a gene. DNA for the CDR3: TGTGCCAGCAGCTTCAAGACAGGGGTCACTGAAGCTTTCTTT. The encoded protein is CASSFKTGVTEAFF.

The gene calls are TRBV18 and TRBJ1-1; D is possibly TRBD1 (5 bases). Germline V gene lookup returns CDR1 KGHSH and CDR2 LQKENI. The CDR3 has 12 residues. Deletions cut 5 bases from V and 1 base from J, with 5 bases between. The CDR3 bases are TGTGCCAGCTCAGGGGCGAACACTGAAGCTTTCTTT. Protein sequence: CASSGANTEAFF.